This T cell receptor beta chain was profiled in a study of T-cell memory formation after mild COVID-19. Regarding the study as a whole: Clones that contracted from day 15 to 85 were balanced CD4/CD8, while later expanders leaned CD4+. Clonal second-wave expansions that peaked on day 37 had unconfirmed SARS-CoV-2 specificity.

This clonotype has only a few counts. Its antigen is undetermined. Germline loops: CDR1 GTSNPN, CDR2 SVGIG (reference sequence). The length of the CDR3 is 14 residues. V dropped 1 base and J dropped 0; count of bases not matched to a gene: 1. One entry per CDR3 protein, called by TCRdb with MiXCR from the 5' RACE reads. The sample lists 300,000 to 350,000 distinct CDR3 sequences; roughly 19% were seen once. The V call is TRBV30, the J call TRBJ2-3; 7 bases fit TRBD1. This TCR came from a man between 18 and 35 years old who had mild COVID-19 (a few samples of this study predate the infection). Cell type and time point are not known. Sequencing was done on a sample of PBMCs or a T cell subset sorted from them (not recorded which). The CDR3 DNA reads TGTGCCTGGAGTGCGGGACAGAGCACAGATACGCAGTATTTT. This gives the protein CAWSAGQSTDTQYF. Full variable domain (rest looked up from reference TRBV30 and TRBJ2-3): SQTIHQWPATLVQPVGSPLSLECTVEGTSNPNLYWYRQAAGRGLQLLFYSVGIGQISSEVPQNLSASRPQDRQFILSSKKLLLSDSGFYLCAWSAGQSTDTQYFGPGTRLTVL.